The T cell receptor (beta chain) described here comes from a study of blood T cell repertoires in COVID-19. Across the study: Acute-phase and convalescent COVID-19 samples originated in the United States, Italy and Spain. T cells, B-cell-depleted T cells, or PBMCs supplied cDNA or gDNA.

Per the study methods: Reference gene primer amplification yielded estimated nucleated cell counts. Using immunoSEQ multiplex PCR, the repertoire was profiled, and TCRdb retains in-frame clones only, with some absent. D and trimming come from the DNA, and the V and J calls and clone size come from that table. The data hold about 140,000 clones, with roughly 80% observed a single time. The V and J ends lost 1 base and 8 bases respectively, with 11 bases between them. The CDR3 covers 12 residues. Germline V gene sequence: CDR1 GTSNPN, CDR2 SVGIG (reference sequence). The sequenced sample consisted of peripheral blood. The rearrangement joins TRBV30 to TRBJ1-2; maybe TRBD1 (5 bases). This TCR was recovered from a middle-aged man with acute or convalescent COVID-19. CDR3 amino acids: CAWSDIGAGYTF. The CDR3 DNA sequence: TGTGCCTGGAGTGATATAGGGGCCGGCTACACCTTC.